This entry lists 11 T cell receptor beta chains sequenced from one sample in a study of tumor-infiltrating lymphocytes in primary liver carcinoma. For blood RNA, unsorted whole blood served as the source, and germline DNA was extracted too. Total RNA amounting to around 450 ng was the source from which TCR beta cDNA was made with a constant-region primer. Construction of TCR beta libraries relied on three successive nested multiplex PCR rounds employing slightly modified ARM-PCR. Amplification in the first two PCR rounds was performed using TRBV1-TRBV30 forward primers and a C-beta reverse primer for about 10 cycles each. TCRdb called the multiplex PCR reads again in MiXCR, with one record for every CDR3 protein. The profile covers about 180,000 distinct CDR3 sequences, with approximately 60% appearing a single time and about 70% taken by the ten largest. What was sequenced was peripheral blood. These receptors all come from a man in his forties with primary liver carcinoma and hepatitis B virus infection.

This clonotype was found a few times. CDR3 in DNA: TGTGCCACCGGACAGGCCCACGAGCAGTACTTC. Protein product: CATGQAHEQYF. The gene calls are TRBV7-9 and TRBJ2-7, with 7 nucleotides matching TRBD1. The CDR3 runs to 11 residues. With 10 bases clipped from V and 5 bases from J, the junction kept 5 bases outside the gene matches. CDR1 SEHNR and CDR2 FQNEAQ come from the germline V gene (reference sequence).

V is TRBV6-5 and J is TRBJ2-7; D is possibly TRBD1 or TRBD2 (6 bases each). The CDR3 has 15 amino acids. Germline-derived CDR1 and CDR2 are MNHEY and SVGAGI. Trimming left V 2 bases short and J 2 bases short, with 13 bases between. CDR3 loop: CASSYRGVRPYEQYF. DNA for the CDR3: TGTGCCAGCAGTTACAGGGGGGTACGTCCCTACGAGCAGTACTTC.

This sequence joins TRBV7-8 and TRBJ2-3; 10 bases are a match to TRBD1. This CDR3 spans 21 amino acids. The junction had 21 bases not matched to a gene; V was cut back by 5 bases and J by 1 base. The V gene's germline CDR1 is SGHVS and CDR2 FQNEAQ. DNA of the CDR3: TGTGCCAGCAGCCTCTACAGGGACAGGGGATCATGGAGGGGGGGCACAGATACGCAGTATTTT. It translates to CASSLYRDRGSWRGGTDTQYF.

This chain links TRBV12-3 or TRBV12-4 with TRBJ1-3; the match to TRBD1 covers 10 bases. The CDR3 contains 16 residues. J was trimmed by 0 bases and V by 4 bases; bases with no gene match: 3. CDR3 DNA: TGTGCCAGCAGTTCCTGGACAGGGGGCTCTGGAAACACCATATATTTT. This sequence encodes CASSSWTGGSGNTIYF.

This clonotype has only a few counts. This rearrangement joins TRBV6-6 to TRBJ2-2; D uncertain. CDR1 MNHNY and CDR2 SVGAGI come from the germline V gene (reference sequence). Trimming shortened V by 5 bases and J by 6 bases, and 10 bases separated the two germline ends. The CDR3 extends over 13 amino acids. Here the CDR3 DNA reads TGTGCCAGCAGTACCGGGTACCCCGGGGAGCTGTTTTTT. Residues: CASSTGYPGELFF.

A few counts support this clonotype. The junction does not match germline at one end; this may be a read error. V and J are TRBV12-3 or TRBV12-4 and TRBJ2-1; maybe TRBD2 (5 bases). The CDR3 contains 13 residues. CDR3 protein: CASSRTRGNEQFF. CDR3 coding DNA: TGTGCTAGCAGTCGCACTAGAGGCAATGAGCAGTTCTTC.

This clonotype showed up just a few times. The V call is TRBV12-3 or TRBV12-4, the J call TRBJ2-7; weak D call: TRBD2 (5 bases). Trimming cost V 4 bases and J 0 bases, with 16 bases left between them. The CDR3 is made up of 16 amino acids. The CDR3 nucleotides read TGTGCCAGCAGTTCGCCCGGGATAAAAAGCTCCTACGAGCAGTACTTC. This sequence encodes CASSSPGIKSSYEQYF.

The chain employs TRBV4-1 and TRBJ2-1, with D uncertain. Trimming removed 0 bases at V and 4 bases at J, with 10 bases between. The CDR3 length is 15 residues. Germline V gene data show CDR1 as MGHRA and CDR2 as YSYEKL. The CDR3 DNA sequence: TGCGCCAGCAGCCAAGATCTAGTCGGGTACAATGAGCAGTTCTTC. It codes for CASSQDLVGYNEQFF.

Note on this clonotype: Germline is not matched at one junction end, which may reflect a read error. This chain links TRBV11-2 with TRBJ2-3; 8 bases align to TRBD2. The CDR3 runs to 17 residues. Germline V gives CDR1 SGHAT, CDR2 FQNNGV. CDR3 sequence reads: CATSLDPSGSVTATQYF. For the CDR3, the DNA is TGTGCCACTAGCTTAGACCCTAGCGGGTCCGTCACAGCTACGCAGTATTTT.

A note on this clonotype: Mismatch with germline at one junction end may stem from a read error. The V call is TRBV5-5, the J call TRBJ2-2; D not resolved. Germline V gene data show CDR1 as SGHKS and CDR2 as YYEKEE (reference sequence). The CDR3 covers 13 residues. CDR3 in amino acids: CTSSLSETGELFF. The CDR3 bases are TGTACCAGCAGCTTGTCAGAGACCGGGGAGCTGTTTTTT. Full variable domain (missing parts from reference TRBV5-5 and TRBJ2-2): DAGVTQSPTHLIKTRGQQVTLRCSPISGHKSVSWYQQVLGQGPQFIFQYYEKEERGRGNFPDRFSARQFPNYSSELNVNALLLGDSALYLCTSSLSETGELFFGEGSRLTVL.

On this clonotype: This may be a read error: a much more frequent sequence differs by one nucleotide. The V gene is TRBV11-1, the J gene TRBJ2-7; either TRBD1 or TRBD2 may fit D (5 bases each). The germline gives CDR1 SGHAT, CDR2 FQDESV (reference sequence). The length of the CDR3 is 14 residues. The V and J ends lost 5 bases and 8 bases respectively, with 19 bases between them. This CDR3 reads CASSPRGRSEKQYF. The CDR3 region has the DNA TGTGCCAGCAGCCCCCGGGGCAGAAGCGAGAAGCAGTACTTC.